A single sample is the source of the 19 T cell receptor beta chains below, sequenced in a study of long-term antiretroviral therapy in people with HIV. Samples were assayed with immunoSEQ v3.0 at survey level. The protocol was immunoSEQ multiplex PCR, while the TCRdb copy is restricted to in-frame clones and leaves out a portion. The sample holds over 30,000 clones, roughly 97% seen once. The sequencing used unsorted PBMCs, collected 7.6 years after starting antiretroviral therapy. The receptor source for this set is a man aged 25 to 45 with HIV.

This chain connects TRBV7-6 to TRBJ1-3, with D tentatively TRBD1 (5 bases). The CDR3 is made up of 15 amino acids. Trimming took off 5 bases at V and 4 bases at J, with 15 bases between the two ends. Per germline, CDR1 SGHVS and CDR2 FNYEAQ. The CDR3 DNA reads TGTGCCAGCAGCCACCCGGTTTGGGGGGGAAACACCATATATTTT. It encodes CASSHPVWGGNTIYF.

The chain combines TRBV30 with TRBJ2-3; D is uncertain. Germline V gene sequence: CDR1 GTSNPN, CDR2 SVGIG (reference sequence). V was cut by 2 bases and J by 0 bases, with 6 bases left in between. The CDR3 covers 13 residues. DNA for the CDR3: TGTGCCTGGAGTATTACTAGCACAGATACGCAGTATTTT. As protein: CAWSITSTDTQYF. The full variable domain, rest sourced from reference TRBV30 and TRBJ2-3, is SQTIHQWPATLVQPVGSPLSLECTVEGTSNPNLYWYRQAAGRGLQLLFYSVGIGQISSEVPQNLSASRPQDRQFILSSKKLLLSDSGFYLCAWSITSTDTQYFGPGTRLTVL.

The V and J genes are TRBV21-1 and TRBJ2-1; the DNA was not compared with TRBD2, the D call given in the table. TRBV21-1 is annotated as a pseudogene. The CDR3 runs to 17 residues. CDR3: CASSKGPLAGVDNEQFF. DNA for the CDR3: TGTGCCAGCAGCAAAGGGCCTCTAGCGGGAGTAGACAATGAGCAGTTCTTC.

This chain links TRBV2 with TRBJ1-5, with TRBD1 matching 12 bases. There are 19 residues in the CDR3. Germline loops: CDR1 SNHLY, CDR2 FYNNEI. With V trimmed by 2 bases and J by 4 bases, 12 bases remained unmatched. CDR3 nucleotides: TGTGCCAGCAGTGAAATTACCGGGACAGGGGGCCATAGTAATCAGCCCCAGCATTTT. Translating it yields CASSEITGTGGHSNQPQHF.

V is TRBV4-3 and J is TRBJ1-1, with a possible D match to TRBD1 (5 bases). Germline values: CDR1 LGHNA, CDR2 YSLEER. The CDR3 is made up of 15 amino acids. Trimming took off 4 bases at V and 6 bases at J, with 18 bases between the two ends. DNA of the CDR3: TGCGCCAGCAGCCTAATTACAGGATTGAGCGCTGAAGCTTTCTTT. Its translation: CASSLITGLSAEAFF.

The chain joins TRBV21-1 to TRBJ2-7; TRBD2 was called by the table and not checked on the DNA. TRBV21-1 is marked as a pseudogene. The CDR3 spans 14 residues. CDR3 in amino acids: CASAKAGASYEQYF. CDR3 nucleotide sequence: TGTGCCAGCGCTAAGGCGGGGGCCTCCTACGAGCAGTACTTC.

This clone was seen just once. The gene calls are TRBV19 and TRBJ1-5; no reliable D call. Trimming stripped 3 bases from V and 9 bases from J, with 15 bases between. Germline V gene lookup returns CDR1 LNHDA and CDR2 SQIVND (reference sequence). The CDR3 runs to 14 residues. The CDR3: CASSINSGQLPQHF. For the CDR3, the DNA is TGTGCCAGTAGTATTAATTCTGGTCAGTTGCCCCAGCATTTT.

The genes are TRBV9 and TRBJ2-1, with a weak D call TRBD2 (6 bases). The CDR3 has 16 amino acids. Trimming removed 4 bases from V and 0 bases from J, with 14 bases in between. Germline CDR1 is SGDLS and CDR2 is YYNGEE. The CDR3 DNA is TGTGCCAGCAGCATTAGCGGCCAGAGCTCCTACAATGAGCAGTTCTTC. Translating it yields CASSISGQSSYNEQFF.

The chain is built from TRBV4-1 and TRBJ2-5, with D maybe TRBD1 (5 bases). Trimming pared 1 base from V and 4 bases from J, leaving 10 bases between. This CDR3 comprises 14 residues. Germline V CDR1 and CDR2: MGHRA, YSYEKL. CDR3 loop: CASSQVQGGETQYF. The CDR3 DNA reads as TGCGCCAGCAGCCAAGTGCAGGGCGGAGAGACCCAGTACTTC.

The CDR3 protein is CASSYEANYEQYF. CDR3 sequence (DNA): TGTGCCAGCAGTTACGAGGCAAATTACGAGCAGTACTTC. The rearrangement links TRBV6-5 to TRBJ2-7; D is uncertain. Trimming left V 2 bases short and J 4 bases short, with 9 bases between. There are 13 residues in the CDR3. Germline V gene lookup returns CDR1 MNHEY and CDR2 SVGAGI.

The V call is TRBV2, the J call TRBJ2-5; D perhaps matches TRBD1 (6 bases). Per germline, CDR1 SNHLY and CDR2 FYNNEI. The CDR3 sequence is 13 residues long. Trimming pared 8 bases from V and 2 bases from J, leaving 12 bases between. The CDR3 spells CASCQDSQETQYF. The CDR3 DNA reads TGTGCCAGCTGCCAGGACAGTCAAGAGACCCAGTACTTC.

This chain connects TRBV13 to TRBJ2-7, with D uncertain. The ends were cut back, 6 bases at V and 1 base at J, with 10 bases in the middle. The germline V gene encodes CDR1 PRHDT and CDR2 FYEKMQ (reference sequence). The CDR3 runs 13 residues. Here the CDR3 DNA reads TGTGCCAGCAGTAAGGACGGTTCCTACGAGCAGTACTTC. This translates into CASSKDGSYEQYF.

The V and J genes are TRBV19 and TRBJ1-2; tentatively, D is TRBD1 (5 bases). Germline CDR1 reads LNHDA; CDR2 reads SQIVND (reference sequence). The CDR3 covers 12 residues. V was cut by 4 bases and J by 7 bases, with 10 bases left in between. The CDR3 coding sequence is TGTGCCAGTAGTACCCGGGACCGTGGCTACACCTTC. This codes for CASSTRDRGYTF. Full variable domain (rest looked up from reference TRBV19 and TRBJ1-2): DGGITQSPKYLFRKEGQNVTLSCEQNLNHDAMYWYRQDPGQGLRLIYYSQIVNDFQKGDIAEGYSVSREKKESFPLTVTSAQKNPTAFYLCASSTRDRGYTFGSGTRLTVV.

The chain is built from TRBV4-1 and TRBJ2-7; D is possibly TRBD1 or TRBD2 (6 bases each). The germline CDR1 and CDR2 sequences are MGHRA and YSYEKL. The CDR3 loop spans 18 amino acids. The germline V and J ends were trimmed by 0 bases and 1 base, with 19 bases remaining between them. The CDR3 DNA is TGCGCCAGCAGCCAAGAGGGACTTGCCAGGGGCCAATCCTACGAGCAGTACTTC. Its translation is CASSQEGLARGQSYEQYF.

The chain is built from TRBV19 and TRBJ2-3, with 9 nucleotides matching TRBD1. V gave up 3 bases and J gave up 2 bases; unmatched junction bases: 9. Germline CDR1 is LNHDA and CDR2 is SQIVND (reference sequence). This CDR3 spans 17 amino acids. The CDR3 sequence is CASSMGQGVPVTDTQYF. The CDR3 DNA follows: TGTGCCAGTAGTATGGGACAGGGTGTTCCAGTCACAGATACGCAGTATTTT. Full variable domain (missing parts from reference TRBV19 and TRBJ2-3): DGGITQSPKYLFRKEGQNVTLSCEQNLNHDAMYWYRQDPGQGLRLIYYSQIVNDFQKGDIAEGYSVSREKKESFPLTVTSAQKNPTAFYLCASSMGQGVPVTDTQYFGPGTRLTVL.

The chain employs TRBV5-4 and TRBJ2-7; TRBD2 matches 8 bases. The CDR3 covers 15 residues. CDR1 SGHNT and CDR2 YYREEE come from the germline V gene (reference sequence). V gave up 0 bases and J gave up 1 base; unmatched junction bases: 3. The CDR3 nucleotides read TGTGCCAGCAGCTTGGTAGCGGGGACGTCCTACGAGCAGTACTTC. Protein product: CASSLVAGTSYEQYF. The whole variable domain, filled in from reference TRBV5-4 and TRBJ2-7, reads ETGVTQSPTHLIKTRGQQVTLRCSSQSGHNTVSWYQQALGQGPQFIFQYYREEENGRGNFPPRFSGLQFPNYSSELNVNALELDDSALYLCASSLVAGTSYEQYFGPGTRLTVT.

This chain joins TRBV7-2 and TRBJ2-5, with TRBD1 matching over 8 bases. Germline V CDR1 and CDR2: SGHTA, FQGNSA. Unmatched junction bases numbered 4, after V lost 7 bases and J lost 0 bases. CDR3 length equals 14 residues. DNA for the CDR3: TGTGCCAGCAACAACAGGGGGGACCAAGAGACCCAGTACTTC. Its protein is CASNNRGDQETQYF.

The rearrangement links TRBV6-4 to TRBJ1-1; D call uncertain. V lost 0 bases to trimming and J lost 0 bases, with 11 bases between them. The CDR3 consists of 16 residues. Germline lookup yields CDR1 MRHNA and CDR2 SNTAGT. The CDR3 sequence is CASSDSETVLNTEAFF. The CDR3 DNA reads TGTGCCAGCAGTGACTCTGAGACGGTCCTGAACACTGAAGCTTTCTTT.

This clone was seen just once. The V call is TRBV7-9, the J call TRBJ2-1; D uncertain. The CDR3 spans 12 residues. Germline V gene lookup returns CDR1 SEHNR and CDR2 FQNEAQ (reference sequence). V lost 4 bases and J 5 bases, leaving 6 bases between the germline ends. CDR3 sequence reads: CASSSADNEQFF. DNA of the CDR3: TGTGCCAGCAGCTCGGCCGACAATGAGCAGTTCTTC.